This passage covers 3 T cell receptor beta chains from one sample sequenced in a study of cytomegalovirus exposure and HLA in healthy donors. PCR was performed using 60 Vbeta and 13 Jbeta primers. Profiling relied on immunoSEQ multiplex PCR, and the TCRdb table lists in-frame clones only, not all of them. Of 150,000 to 170,000 clones listed, roughly four fifths are singletons. Sequencing was done on a sample of PBMCs. These receptors all stem from a young man in good health and CMV-seronegative.

This sequence joins TRBV9 and TRBJ2-1, with D unresolved. This CDR3 spans 13 amino acids. The germline gives CDR1 SGDLS, CDR2 YYNGEE. The V and J ends lost 0 bases and 7 bases respectively, with 8 bases between them. This chain's CDR3 is CASSVATLNEQFF. The CDR3, as DNA: TGTGCCAGCAGCGTAGCTACGCTGAATGAGCAGTTCTTC. Variable domain in full (rest from reference TRBV9 and TRBJ2-1): DSGVTQTPKHLITATGQRVTLRCSPRSGDLSVYWYQQSLDQGLQFLIQYYNGEERAKGNILERFSAQQFPDLHSELNLSSLELGDSALYFCASSVATLNEQFFGPGTRLTVL.

The rearrangement joins TRBV19 to TRBJ2-1; D is perhaps TRBD2 (5 bases). This CDR3 is 15 amino acids long. Between the trimmed V and J ends, which lost 3 bases and 1 base, there was a span of 10 bases. CDR1 is LNHDA, CDR2 SQIVND, per germline (reference sequence). The CDR3: CASSIYSGSYNEQFF. The CDR3 DNA sequence: TGTGCCAGTAGTATTTACAGCGGTTCCTACAATGAGCAGTTCTTC. Drawing the rest from reference TRBV19 and TRBJ2-1, the complete variable domain is DGGITQSPKYLFRKEGQNVTLSCEQNLNHDAMYWYRQDPGQGLRLIYYSQIVNDFQKGDIAEGYSVSREKKESFPLTVTSAQKNPTAFYLCASSIYSGSYNEQFFGPGTRLTVL.

The gene calls are TRBV6-5 and TRBJ2-7; 7 nucleotides match TRBD2. The CDR3 totals 15 residues. Germline lookup yields CDR1 MNHEY and CDR2 SVGAGI. Trimming cost V 6 bases and J 1 base; bases outside gene matches: 9. The DNA of the CDR3 is TGTGCCAGCAGACTAGGACTAGGCTCATCCTACGAGCAGTACTTC. It specifies CASRLGLGSSYEQYF.